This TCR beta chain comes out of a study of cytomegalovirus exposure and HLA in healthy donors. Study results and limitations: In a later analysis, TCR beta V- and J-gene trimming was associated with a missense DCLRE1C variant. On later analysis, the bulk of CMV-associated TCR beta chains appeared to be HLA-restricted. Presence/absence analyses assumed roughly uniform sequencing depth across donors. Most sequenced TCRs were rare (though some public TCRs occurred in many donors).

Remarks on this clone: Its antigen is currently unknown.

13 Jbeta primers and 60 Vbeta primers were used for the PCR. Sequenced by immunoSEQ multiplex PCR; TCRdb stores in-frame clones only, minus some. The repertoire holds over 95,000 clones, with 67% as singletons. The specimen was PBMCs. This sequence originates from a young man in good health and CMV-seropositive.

The CDR3 sequence: CASQVGSSYNEQFF. CDR3 bases: TGTGCCTCGCAGGTAGGAAGCTCCTACAATGAGCAGTTCTTC. V is TRBV19 and J is TRBJ2-1; no firm D call. The V end lost 11 bases, the J end lost 0 bases, and 14 bases lay between the germline ends. CDR1 and CDR2 (germline): LNHDA, SQIVND (reference sequence). The CDR3 runs to 14 residues.